Reported below is one T cell receptor (beta chain). Researchers took RNA transcripts and amplified the TCR beta CDR3 regions from them. Primed by the HTBI set, a first-round RT-PCR was run on the TCR CDR3. TCRdb independently ran MiXCR on the multiplex PCR reads; one entry per CDR3 protein. Among approximately 400,000 distinct CDR3 sequences listed, about 15% were seen once. The data belong to a study of T cells in Graves' hyperthyroidism and ophthalmopathy. In patients aged 18 to 65, hyperthyroidism was newly diagnosed, with duration under 2 months. Each diagnosis was grounded in clinical symptoms, serum thyroxine and TRAb, thyroid ultrasound, and orbital computed tomography. The germline V and J ends were trimmed by 6 bases and 3 bases, with 14 bases remaining between them. The CDR3 extends over 14 amino acids. Germline V gene sequence: CDR1 ENHRY, CDR2 SYGVKD.

The sequencing input was blood. The sequence came from a woman aged 25-40 years with Graves' hyperthyroidism. This sequence joins TRBV10-3 and TRBJ1-1, with no clear D. CDR3 DNA sequence: TGTGCCATCAGATTGACATCGTCGGACACTGAAGCTTTCTTT. It encodes CAIRLTSSDTEAFF.